This T cell receptor beta chain was captured in a study of CD8 T cells in Susac syndrome. Study outcomes and limitations: The study recognized that its TCR sequencing and HLA analysis covered a relatively small number of individuals.

Reverse transcription used roughly 0.45 to 1 ug RNA and random hexamers. TCRdb reprocessed the immunoSEQ multiplex PCR reads via MiXCR and lists one record per CDR3 protein. Among 120,000 or so distinct CDR3 sequences, approximately 94% were seen once, and the ten largest hold 0.098%. Negative magnetic isolation gave CD8+ and CD4+ cells; FACS enriched CD8+ TEMRA. Germline CDR1 reads KGHSH; CDR2 reads LQKENI. V gave up 4 bases and J gave up 2 bases, with 8 bases separating them. CDR3 size: 13 residues. For this clonotype: No antigen is known for it.

The source material was CD4+ T cells from PBMCs. This chain connects TRBV18 to TRBJ1-2; D is undetermined. This TCR was sampled from a human donor in good health. As DNA, the CDR3 is TGTGCCAGCTCACTATCCCAGAACTATGGCTACACCTTC. Protein product: CASSLSQNYGYTF.